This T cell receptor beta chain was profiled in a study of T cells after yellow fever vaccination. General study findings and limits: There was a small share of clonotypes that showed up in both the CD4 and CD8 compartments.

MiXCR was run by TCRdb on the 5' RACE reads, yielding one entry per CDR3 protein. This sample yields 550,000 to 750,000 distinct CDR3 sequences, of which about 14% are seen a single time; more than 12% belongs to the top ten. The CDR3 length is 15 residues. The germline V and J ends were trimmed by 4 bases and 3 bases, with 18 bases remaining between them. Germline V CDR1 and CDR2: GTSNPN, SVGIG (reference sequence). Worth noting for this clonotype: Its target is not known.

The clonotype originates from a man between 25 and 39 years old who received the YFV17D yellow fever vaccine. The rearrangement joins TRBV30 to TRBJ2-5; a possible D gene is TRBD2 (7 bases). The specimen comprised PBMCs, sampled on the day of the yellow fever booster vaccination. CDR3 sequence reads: CAWIQRGAGKETQYF. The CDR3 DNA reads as TGTGCCTGGATCCAACGGGGGGCTGGAAAAGAGACCCAGTACTTC.